This TCR beta chain was observed in a study of shared T cell receptors in the human thymus. The method was immunoSEQ multiplex PCR; TCRdb's version includes in-frame clones alone and lacks a portion of them. The sample consists of hundreds of thousands of clones, 87% of them appearing once. The ends lost 0 bases at V and 3 bases at J; junction bases unmatched: 9. Germline CDR1 reads GTSNPN; CDR2 reads SVGIG (reference sequence). The CDR3 is 18 amino acids. The sample also formed part of further work on human thymus T cells. That source notes: Resections from corrective heart surgery supplied the thymus tissue. Seemingly biased V and J gene usage marked thymic and blood repertoires. Related research found strongly overlapping thymic repertoires in unrelated individuals.

The sequencing input was thymocytes. V is TRBV30 and J is TRBJ2-5, with TRBD2 matching over 14 bases. This TCR came from a boy younger than two with a congenital heart defect. The CDR3 spells CAWSVRVLGLAGEETQYF. As DNA, the CDR3 is TGTGCCTGGAGTGTAAGGGTGCTGGGACTAGCGGGAGAAGAGACCCAGTACTTC.